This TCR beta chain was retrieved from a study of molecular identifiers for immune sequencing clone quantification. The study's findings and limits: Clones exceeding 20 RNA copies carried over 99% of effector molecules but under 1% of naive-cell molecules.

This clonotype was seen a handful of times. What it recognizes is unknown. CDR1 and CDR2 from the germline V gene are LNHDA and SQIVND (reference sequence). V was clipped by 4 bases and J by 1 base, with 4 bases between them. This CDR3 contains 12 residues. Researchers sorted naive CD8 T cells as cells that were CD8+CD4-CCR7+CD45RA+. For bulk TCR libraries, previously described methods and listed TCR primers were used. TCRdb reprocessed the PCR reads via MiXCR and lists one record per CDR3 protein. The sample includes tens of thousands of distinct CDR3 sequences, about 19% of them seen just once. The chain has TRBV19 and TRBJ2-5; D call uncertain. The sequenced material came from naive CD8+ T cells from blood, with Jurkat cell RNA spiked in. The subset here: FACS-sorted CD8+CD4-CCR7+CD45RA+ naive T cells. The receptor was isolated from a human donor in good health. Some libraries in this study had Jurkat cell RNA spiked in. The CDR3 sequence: CASSSGQETQYF. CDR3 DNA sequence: TGTGCCAGTAGTAGCGGCCAAGAGACCCAGTACTTC.